Reported below is one TCR beta chain. Its specificity is not known. This sample was taken from a study of monozygotic twins with inflammatory bowel disease. Via template switching, UMIs carrying a 6-nucleotide sample barcode were introduced. TCRdb reprocessed the 5' RACE reads and stores each CDR3 protein as one record, lacking DNA. This listing includes approximately 400,000 distinct CDR3 sequences. Study-level points and caveats: The study found lower TCRbeta diversity (inverse Simpson) in IBD patients than in healthy co-twins.

CDR3 length: 14 amino acids. CDR1 and CDR2 (germline): SGHRS, YFSETQ. Sequenced material: blood. The sequence was obtained from a human donor with ulcerative colitis or Crohn's disease, or a healthy co-twin of an affected twin (not recorded which). The chain has TRBV5-1 and TRBJ2-2; TCRdb indicates TRBD1, and absent DNA this call remains unverified. The CDR3 region is CASSLTGMNGELFF.